This entry lists 24 T cell receptor beta chains sequenced from one sample in a study of a mutant IDH1 vaccine in newly diagnosed glioma (dated by TCRdb to about 2021). The protocol used for the library was the immunoSEQ multiplex PCR assay. Not all clones reach the TCRdb copy of this immuneACCESS table, which keeps in-frame sequences only. Checked studies attribute under half of the gap to unresolved V genes and leave the rest unexplained. The sample profile shows around 18,000 clones; 95% to 96% of them were found once. Of the sample, roughly 3.5% falls within the top ten clones. Explained via the paper, the time point label denotes: baseline, week 1 (first vaccination visit). The sample's treatment or condition label is to be understood as: pre-vaccination baseline after standard-of-care therapy. The sample consisted of peripheral blood mononuclear cells (PBMCs), taken from a glioma patient treated with radiotherapy, temozolomide or both. The receptor source for this set is a woman between 18 and 30 years old with glioma. Some clones in this sample may be carry-over from other donors' samples.

The count of this clone is one. The chain recombines TRBV18 with TRBJ2-7; D is uncertain. CDR1 is KGHSH, CDR2 LQKENI, per germline. The CDR3 is 13 residues long. With 3 bases removed from V and 3 bases from J, the gap between germline ends came to 9 bases. The CDR3 region is CASSPRANYEQYF. In nucleotides, the CDR3 is TGTGCCAGCTCACCTCGGGCAAACTACGAGCAGTACTTC.

The rearrangement joins TRBV2 to TRBJ1-5; D gene unclear. The germline CDR1 and CDR2 sequences are SNHLY and FYNNEI. The CDR3 consists of 17 residues. Trimming removed 6 bases from V and 0 bases from J, with 18 bases in between. CDR3 sequence (DNA): TGTGCCAGCAGGTTTGGCAAAATCCAGTATAGCAATCAGCCCCAGCATTTT. It encodes CASRFGKIQYSNQPQHF.

The rearrangement uses TRBV13 and TRBJ2-5; 8 positions match TRBD2. Germline V gene data show CDR1 as PRHDT and CDR2 as FYEKMQ (reference sequence). The junction had 9 bases not matched to a gene; V was cut back by 2 bases and J by 4 bases. The CDR3 has 16 residues. The CDR3 loop reads CASSLSERGRGETQYF. CDR3 sequence (DNA): TGTGCCAGCAGCTTATCCGAGCGGGGGAGGGGAGAGACCCAGTACTTC.

The genes are TRBV2 and TRBJ1-4; 10 nucleotides agree with TRBD1. The CDR3 extends over 13 amino acids. Germline CDR1 and CDR2: SNHLY and FYNNEI. V lost 6 bases, J lost 7 bases, and 2 bases stayed unmatched. The CDR3 DNA follows: TGTGCCAGCAGGACAGGGGGCGTTGAAAAACTGTTTTTT. This codes for CASRTGGVEKLFF.

V is TRBV4-3 and J is TRBJ2-1, with 13 bases aligning to TRBD2. CDR3 length: 17 amino acids. Germline CDR1 and CDR2: LGHNA and YSLEER. The ends lost 4 bases at V and 2 bases at J; junction bases unmatched: 5. The CDR3 sequence: CASSPGLAGDPYNEQFF. CDR3 sequence (DNA): TGCGCCAGCAGCCCCGGACTAGCGGGAGACCCCTACAATGAGCAGTTCTTC.

CDR3 sequence: CASSLTSGLSYNEQFF. CDR3 sequence (DNA): TGTGCCAGCAGTTTGACTAGCGGGCTCTCCTACAATGAGCAGTTCTTC. The chain is built from TRBV6-5 and TRBJ2-1; 10 bases are a match to TRBD2. Germline trimming cut 4 bases from V and 0 bases from J; bases unmatched to any gene: 3. This CDR3 has 16 residues. Per germline, CDR1 MNHEY and CDR2 SVGAGI.

This chain uses TRBV25-1 with TRBJ2-7, with 7 bases matching TRBD2. V lost 4 bases and J lost 2; bases outside the gene matches: 5. This CDR3 is 14 amino acids long. Per germline, CDR1 MGHDK and CDR2 SYGVNS. As DNA, the CDR3 is TGTGCCAGCAGTGGGAGGGACTACCCCTACGAGCAGTACTTC. Its protein is CASSGRDYPYEQYF.

The V and J genes are TRBV5-8 and TRBJ2-1; TRBD2 aligns across 9 bases. With V trimmed by 3 bases and J by 6 bases, 7 bases remained unmatched. From germline, CDR1 is SGHTS and CDR2 YDEGEE. The CDR3 extends over 15 amino acids. The CDR3 nucleotides read TGTGCCAGCAGCTCCGGGACTAGCCGGATCAATGAGCAGTTCTTC. The encoded protein is CASSSGTSRINEQFF. The variable domain in full, completed from reference TRBV5-8 and TRBJ2-1, reads EAGVTQSPTHLIKTRGQQATLRCSPISGHTSVYWYQQALGLGLQFLLWYDEGEERNRGNFPPRFSGRQFPNYSSELNVNALELEDSALYLCASSSGTSRINEQFFGPGTRLTVL.

The chain combines TRBV7-8 with TRBJ2-5; D might be TRBD2 (6 bases). Germline V gene sequence: CDR1 SGHVS, CDR2 FQNEAQ. The CDR3 is 15 residues long. The germline V and J ends were trimmed by 5 bases and 5 bases, with 18 bases remaining between them. CDR3 in DNA: TGTGCCAGCAGCCCCCGGAGGGACGGTGCCGAGACCCAGTACTTC. It codes for CASSPRRDGAETQYF.

The J gene is TRBJ2-5, the V gene TRBV4-3, with D possibly called TRBD1 or TRBD2 (6 bases each). The J call may be wrong; the DNA end is better matched by TRBJ2-7. CDR1 LGHNA and CDR2 YSLEER come from the germline V gene. This CDR3 is built from 14 residues. The CDR3 DNA sequence: TGCGCCAGCAGCCAAGAAGGGGGGCGGTACGAGCAGTACTTC. This translates into CASSQEGGRYEQYF.

The table lists this clone with a count of one. CDR3 sequence reads: CASSREVGGYTF. The CDR3 DNA reads TGTGCCAGCAGCCGGGAGGTCGGTGGCTACACCTTC. The chain combines TRBV14 with TRBJ1-2; D gene ambiguous. V gave up 4 bases and J gave up 7 bases, with 10 bases separating them. The CDR3 is 12 residues long. Germline V gene sequence: CDR1 SGHDN, CDR2 FVKESK.

This clone was detected once. The chain links TRBV6-1 to TRBJ2-7, with a tentative D call TRBD2 (6 bases). V was pared by 6 bases and J by 6 bases, with 9 bases between. This CDR3 spans 11 amino acids. Germline V gives CDR1 MNHNS, CDR2 SASEGT. CDR3 region: CASRSEGEQYF. The CDR3 DNA is TGTGCCAGCAGATCGGAGGGCGAGCAGTACTTC.

V is TRBV6-1 and J is TRBJ1-5; no firm D call. This CDR3 has 10 residues. Germline CDR1 reads MNHNS; CDR2 reads SASEGT. Deletions cut 3 bases from V and 9 bases from J, with 3 bases between. This chain's CDR3 is CASSDWPQHF. The CDR3 DNA sequence: TGTGCCAGCAGTGATTGGCCCCAGCATTTT.

This chain joins TRBV28 and TRBJ2-7; 9 positions agree with TRBD1. The CDR3 is made up of 16 amino acids. Germline V gene data show CDR1 as MDHEN and CDR2 as SYDVKM. With V trimmed by 5 bases and J by 4 bases, 12 bases remained unmatched. DNA of the CDR3: TGTGCCAGCAGTATCCCCAAGACAGGGGGGCGGTACGAGCAGTACTTC. This translates into CASSIPKTGGRYEQYF.

This clone appeared once. V usage is TRBV5-4 and J usage is TRBJ2-7; 11 bases agree with TRBD2. Germline V CDR1 and CDR2: SGHNT, YYREEE (reference sequence). This CDR3 is built from 17 residues. With 0 bases clipped from V and 0 bases from J, the junction kept 5 bases outside the gene matches. CDR3 coding DNA: TGTGCCAGCAGCTTGGGACTAGCGGGGTTTAGCTCCTACGAGCAGTACTTC. It yields the protein CASSLGLAGFSSYEQYF.

This sequence joins TRBV18 and TRBJ1-4; a weak D match, TRBD1 (5 bases). Germline V gene sequence: CDR1 KGHSH, CDR2 LQKENI. Trimming stripped 3 bases from V and 5 bases from J, with 19 bases between. The CDR3 runs to 17 residues. As DNA, the CDR3 is TGTGCCAGCTCACCCGTCAGGGAGGTGACGGGCAATGAAAAACTGTTTTTT. It encodes CASSPVREVTGNEKLFF.

The V gene is TRBV2, the J gene TRBJ1-5; D ambiguous. This CDR3 region has 15 residues. The germline gives CDR1 SNHLY, CDR2 FYNNEI. Trimming left V 0 bases short and J 7 bases short, with 13 bases between. CDR3 coding DNA: TGTGCCAGCAGTGAAGCGTTGTCAAGATTACAGCCCCAGCATTTT. Translated, it gives CASSEALSRLQPQHF.

This chain links TRBV7-9 with TRBJ1-2, with TRBD1 matching over 7 bases. This CDR3 spans 13 amino acids. Germline loops: CDR1 SEHNR, CDR2 FQNEAQ (reference sequence). Germline trimming cut 3 bases from V and 4 bases from J; bases unmatched to any gene: 2. The CDR3 is CASSLGQIYGYTF. The CDR3 DNA reads as TGTGCCAGCAGCTTGGGACAGATCTATGGCTACACCTTC.

The chain uses TRBV27 and TRBJ2-5; D is perhaps TRBD1 (6 bases). Deletions cut 6 bases from V and 1 base from J, with 12 bases between. The CDR3 is 14 residues long. Germline-derived CDR1 and CDR2 are MNHEY and SMNVEV (reference sequence). CDR3 in amino acids: CASRPGVRQETQYF. The DNA for the CDR3 is TGTGCCAGCAGGCCAGGGGTCCGCCAAGAGACCCAGTACTTC.

This clone was counted once. The chain carries TRBV27 and TRBJ1-1; weak D call: TRBD1 (6 bases). This CDR3 is 15 amino acids long. Germline V CDR1 and CDR2: MNHEY, SMNVEV (reference sequence). V gave up 6 bases and J gave up 1 base, with 15 bases separating them. CDR3 DNA: TGTGCCAGCAGACCCTCGGGGGCTAGGAACACTGAAGCTTTCTTT. Residues: CASRPSGARNTEAFF.

V and J are TRBV2 and TRBJ2-4; D unclear. With 5 bases removed from V and 0 bases from J, the gap between germline ends came to 8 bases. Germline CDR1 and CDR2: SNHLY and FYNNEI. The CDR3 spans 14 residues. The CDR3 coding sequence is TGTGCCAGCAGTCTCACGCTAGCCAAAAACATTCAGTACTTC. The encoded protein is CASSLTLAKNIQYF.

The chain recombines TRBV6-1 with TRBJ1-5; 9 positions match TRBD1. The CDR3 runs 14 residues. Germline CDR1 reads MNHNS; CDR2 reads SASEGT. Trimming cost V 8 bases and J 3 bases; bases outside gene matches: 5. The CDR3 DNA reads TGTGCCAGCTATAGGACAGGGGCCAATCAGCCCCAGCATTTT. Its translation is CASYRTGANQPQHF.

This chain connects TRBV5-4 to TRBJ1-3; 8 positions match TRBD1. The V gene's germline CDR1 is SGHNT and CDR2 YYREEE (reference sequence). The V and J ends lost 0 bases and 2 bases, in that order; junction bases with no gene match: 7. The CDR3 covers 17 residues. The DNA for the CDR3 is TGTGCCAGCAGCTTGGTCCGAAAGGGACAGGCTGGAAACACCATATATTTT. Translation gives CASSLVRKGQAGNTIYF.

The chain links TRBV27 to TRBJ1-4, with 11 nucleotides matching TRBD1. V was clipped by 5 bases and J by 10 bases; unmatched bases: 3. Looked up from germline, CDR1 is MNHEY and CDR2 is SMNVEV (reference sequence). The CDR3 contains 13 residues. The CDR3 loop is CASSTGTGGKLFF. CDR3 DNA: TGTGCCAGCAGTACAGGGACAGGGGGAAAACTGTTTTTT.